This TCR beta chain was sequenced for a study of T cell responses to AZD1222 COVID-19 vaccine. Study outcomes and limitations: White British ancestry dominated among donors, who included more females, and clonal diversity was possibly underestimated. Only six individuals given AZD1222 were seropositive at baseline.

Concerning this clone: Its antigen is unknown.

The CDR3 has 16 amino acids. Clones were sequenced by immunoSEQ multiplex PCR, and TCRdb holds only the in-frame ones, with some missing. The data hold about 150,000 clones, with roughly 90% observed a single time. This chain links TRBV12-2 with TRBJ2-7. TRBV12-2 is listed as a pseudogene. This TCR was recovered from an adult who received the AZD1222 COVID-19 vaccine. The starting material was peripheral blood, obtained 28 days after the second AZD1222 dose. This chain's CDR3 is CASRLVGHISNYEQYF. The CDR3 nucleotides are TGTGCAAGTCGCTTAGTAGGGCATATCTCCAATTACGAGCAGTACTTC.